The clone carrying this T cell receptor (beta chain) was detected many times. No antigen is known for it. The sample originates from a study of T cell repertoires in cytomegalovirus infection. Across the whole study: Through public TCR beta signatures, both CMV infection and matching HLA type were indicated. Broader study findings: Clonotypes of TCR beta that were HLA-C-restricted and CMV-specific dominated the ex vivo response. Individuals carrying CMV plus the relevant HLA were identified by cumulative frequency of public TCR beta families.

The CDR3 is made up of 13 amino acids. V was clipped by 1 base and J by 9 bases, with 12 bases between them. Germline values: CDR1 LNHNV, CDR2 YYDKDF (reference sequence). TCRdb itself ran the reads through MiXCR, one entry per CDR3 protein. In the table there are 65,000 to 90,000 distinct CDR3 sequences, about 4% of which are singletons. The rearrangement joins TRBV15 to TRBJ2-5; possibly TRBD2 for D (5 bases). What was sequenced was PBMCs. The source of this sequence is a human donor in good health (CMV status not recorded). Some clones in this sample may be carry-over from other donors' samples. The CDR3 nucleotides are TGTGCCACCAGCAGAGGCTGGGTGGAGGCCCAGTACTTC. This sequence encodes CATSRGWVEAQYF.